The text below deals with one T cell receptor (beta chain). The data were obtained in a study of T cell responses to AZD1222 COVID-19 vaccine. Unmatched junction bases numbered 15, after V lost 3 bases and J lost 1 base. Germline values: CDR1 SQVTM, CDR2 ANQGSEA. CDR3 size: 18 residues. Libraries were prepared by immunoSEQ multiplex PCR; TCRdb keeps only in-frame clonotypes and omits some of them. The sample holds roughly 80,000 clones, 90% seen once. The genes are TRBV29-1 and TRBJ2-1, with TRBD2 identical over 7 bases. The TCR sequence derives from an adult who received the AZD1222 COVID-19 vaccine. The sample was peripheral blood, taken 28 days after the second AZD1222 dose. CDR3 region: CSVDAPIRRGKSYNEQFF. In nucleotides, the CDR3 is TGCAGCGTTGATGCGCCCATTAGGCGGGGGAAATCCTACAATGAGCAGTTCTTC.